Listed below are T cell receptor beta chains from one sample, sequenced in a study of Ad26.COV2.S vaccination and SARS-CoV-2 variants. TCRdb keeps only in-frame clones here, not all; method: immunoSEQ multiplex PCR. The sample contains about 460,000 clones, 80% to 90% of which appear only once. Sequencing used peripheral blood, obtained in a trial of Ad26.COV2.S vaccine versus placebo. The receptors were gathered from a person aged 18-60 years who received the Ad26.COV2.S COVID-19 vaccine or a placebo. Each CDR3 is given with its conserved first and last residue. The D gene is left open where the match is weak. Rows give clone size only sometimes, using once, few, many, or a class for an expanded clone.

V gene	clone size	D gene	J gene	CDR3 protein	CDR3 DNA
TRBV7-9	once	.	TRBJ2-1	CASIPKESFNEQFF	TGTGCCAGTATCCCAAAGGAAAGTTTCAATGAGCAGTTCTTC
TRBV3-1/TRBV3-2	.	TRBD1	TRBJ2-4	CASSQTAGGGAKNIQYF	TGTGCCAGCAGCCAAACGGCAGGGGGCGGGGCCAAAAACATTCAGTACTTC
TRBV7-9	.	.	TRBJ2-6	CASSSAPLGANVLTF	TGTGCCAGCAGCTCGGCTCCGCTTGGGGCCAACGTCCTGACTTTC
TRBV5-4	.	.	TRBJ1-4	CASSFSTNEKLFF	TGTGCCAGCAGCTTCTCAACTAATGAAAAACTGTTTTTT
TRBV13	.	TRBD2	TRBJ2-1	CASAFSGSAYNEQFF	TGTGCCAGCGCTTTTAGCGGGAGTGCTTACAATGAGCAGTTCTTC
TRBV14	.	TRBD1	TRBJ2-7	CASSPTGTGVTYEQYF	TGTGCCAGCAGTCCGACCGGGACAGGGGTTACCTACGAGCAGTACTTC
TRBV10-1	.	.	TRBJ1-1	CASSDSGSENTEAFF	TGCGCCAGCAGTGATTCAGGGTCGGAGAACACTGAAGCTTTCTTT
TRBV7-9	.	TRBD1	TRBJ1-6	CAATGSYSPLHF	TGTGCCGCGACAGGGTCTTATTCACCCCTCCACTTT
TRBV7-9	.	TRBD1	TRBJ2-7	CASSQKGQDNYEQYF	TGTGCCAGCAGCCAGAAGGGACAGGATAACTACGAGCAGTACTTC
TRBV7-2	.	TRBD2	TRBJ2-7	CASSLGTRSKQYF	TGTGCCAGCAGCCTTGGGACTAGATCGAAGCAGTACTTC
TRBV7-8	few	.	TRBJ2-7	CASSPPERSREQYF	TGTGCCAGCAGCCCCCCGGAGAGATCTCGAGAGCAGTACTTC
TRBV28	.	.	TRBJ2-2	CASRGTTNTGELFF	TGTGCCAGCAGAGGGACAACTAACACCGGGGAGCTGTTTTTT
TRBV3-1/TRBV3-2	.	.	TRBJ2-3	CASSQGVVRGSDTQYF	TGTGCCAGCAGCCAAGGGGTAGTTCGGGGGTCAGATACGCAGTATTTT
TRBV18	.	TRBD1	TRBJ1-3	CASSEQGSSGNTIYF	TGTGCCAGCTCAGAACAGGGGAGCTCTGGAAACACCATATATTTT
TRBV9	.	.	TRBJ2-1	CASSDPGASSYNEQFF	TGTGCCAGCAGCGATCCGGGAGCTAGTTCCTACAATGAGCAGTTCTTC
TRBV20-1	.	.	TRBJ1-2	CSQGGNYGYTF	TGCAGCCAGGGTGGTAACTATGGCTACACCTTC
TRBV7-3	.	TRBD2	TRBJ2-3	CASSPGLGTDTQYF	TGTGCCAGCAGTCCGGGACTAGGCACAGATACGCAGTATTTT
TRBV7-2	.	.	TRBJ1-2	CASSLERRGYTF	TGTGCCAGCAGCTTAGAACGAAGAGGCTACACCTTC
TRBV19	once	.	TRBJ2-7	CASSRDPSSYEQYF	TGTGCCAGTAGTAGGGACCCCAGCTCCTACGAGCAGTACTTC
TRBV10-3	.	TRBD1	TRBJ1-2	CATHQGVGADYTF	TGTGCCACCCATCAGGGGGTCGGGGCTGACTACACCTTC
TRBV27	.	TRBD1	TRBJ1-1	CASSQGTGTGEAFF	TGTGCCAGCAGTCAAGGCACCGGGACAGGTGAAGCTTTCTTT
TRBV28	.	.	TRBJ1-1	CASSFVAGMNTEAFF	TGTGCCAGCAGTTTCGTAGCAGGCATGAACACTGAAGCTTTCTTT
TRBV9	.	.	TRBJ2-5	CASSVGGGRHQETQYF	TGTGCCAGCAGCGTAGGTGGGGGGCGGCACCAAGAGACCCAGTACTTC
TRBV11-2	.	TRBD2	TRBJ2-1	CASSLGSGRAGEQFF	TGTGCCAGCAGCTTGGGGAGCGGGAGGGCCGGTGAGCAGTTCTTC
TRBV2	few	.	TRBJ2-5	CASSAGNQETQYF	TGTGCCAGCAGTGCCGGGAACCAAGAGACCCAGTACTTC
TRBV11-2	.	.	TRBJ2-5	CASSLAPGPFQETQYF	TGTGCCAGCAGCTTAGCCCCCGGGCCGTTCCAAGAGACCCAGTACTTC
TRBV30	.	TRBD1	TRBJ1-5	CAWTQQGNSNQPQHF	TGTGCCTGGACCCAACAGGGGAATAGCAATCAGCCCCAGCATTTT
TRBV5-5	.	.	TRBJ1-6	CASSFISGTPHF	TGTGCCAGCAGCTTTATTTCCGGGACCCCCCACTTT
TRBV4-1	.	TRBD2	TRBJ2-2	CASSQDLALAGLTGELFF	TGCGCCAGCAGCCAAGATCTAGCTCTAGCGGGGCTCACCGGGGAGCTGTTTTTT
TRBV9	.	.	TRBJ2-7	CASSLGQHDEQYF	TGTGCCAGCAGCCTTGGACAGCACGACGAGCAGTACTTC
TRBV2	.	TRBD2	TRBJ2-7	CASSLTSQYF	TGTGCCAGCAGTTTGACTAGCCAGTACTTC
TRBV5-6	.	.	TRBJ1-3	CASSFVGISGNTIYF	TGTGCCAGCAGCTTTGTGGGGATCTCTGGAAACACCATATATTTT
TRBV7-3	.	.	TRBJ2-7	CASSFFRKVPYEQYF	TGTGCCAGCAGCTTCTTCAGGAAGGTTCCCTACGAGCAGTACTTC
TRBV4-1	.	.	TRBJ2-1	CASSQGRVSSYNEQFF	TGCGCCAGCAGCCAAGGGCGGGTGAGCTCCTACAATGAGCAGTTCTTC
TRBV4-1	.	.	TRBJ1-1	CASSQGGNTEAFF	TGCGCCAGCAGCCAAGGAGGGAACACTGAAGCTTTCTTT
TRBV9	.	.	TRBJ1-2	CASSPGTRQGYGYTF	TGTGCCAGCAGCCCTGGGACTCGACAAGGCTATGGCTACACCTTC
TRBV9	.	.	TRBJ2-1	CASSVAWAGYNEQFF	TGTGCCAGCAGCGTAGCTTGGGCAGGATACAATGAGCAGTTCTTC